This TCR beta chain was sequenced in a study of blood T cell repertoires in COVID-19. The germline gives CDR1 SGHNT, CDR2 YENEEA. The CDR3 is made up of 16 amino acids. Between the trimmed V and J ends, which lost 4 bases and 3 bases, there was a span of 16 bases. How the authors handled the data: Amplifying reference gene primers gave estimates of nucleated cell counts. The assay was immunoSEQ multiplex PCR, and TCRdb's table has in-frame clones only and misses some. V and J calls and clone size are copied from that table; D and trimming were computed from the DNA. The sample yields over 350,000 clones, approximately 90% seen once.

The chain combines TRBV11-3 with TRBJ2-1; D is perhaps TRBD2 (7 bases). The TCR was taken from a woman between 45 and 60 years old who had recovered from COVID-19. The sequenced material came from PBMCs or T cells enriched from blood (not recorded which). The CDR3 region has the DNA TGTGCCAGCAGCTCCTTCGCGGGGGCCAACTACAATGAGCAGTTCTTC. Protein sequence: CASSSFAGANYNEQFF.